This T cell receptor beta chain appears in the sequencing data of a study of a mutant IDH1 vaccine in newly diagnosed glioma. The overall study: Commencement of vaccination occurred 4-6 weeks following radiotherapy alone, or concurrently with temozolomide cycles. Earlier treatment was radiotherapy, temozolomide, or both, with most getting both.

This CDR3 has 14 residues. Deletions cut 5 bases from V and 7 bases from J, with 15 bases between. Germline V gene sequence: CDR1 LGHNT, CDR2 FRNRAP. Time point: week 35, safety follow-up. With topical imiquimod, each dose of the vaccine consisted of 300 ug of mutant IDH1 20-mer peptide. Patients underwent eight vaccinations, which took place in weeks 1, 3, 5, 7, 11, 15, 19 and 23. Whole-study results and caveats: Pseudoprogression looked unconnected to shifts in top peripheral T cell clonotypes.

Repertoires were generated with immunoSEQ multiplex PCR, while TCRdb's copy carries only in-frame clones and drops some. The sample records tens of thousands of clones, 80% to 85% being singletons. Turning to this clone: The antigen is undetermined.

This TCR was recovered from a woman aged 18-29 years with glioma. This sample comprised PBMCs, obtained from a glioma patient whose treatment included an IDH1 peptide vaccine. The chain combines TRBV12-5 with TRBJ1-5; D possibly corresponds to TRBD1 (6 bases). The CDR3 sequence: CASGDQGTGQPQHF. The CDR3 region has the DNA TGTGCTAGTGGTGATCAGGGGACGGGGCAGCCCCAGCATTTT.